A selection of T cell receptor beta chains follows, all from one sample in a study of CD8 T cells in Susac syndrome. TCRdb called the immunoSEQ multiplex PCR reads again in MiXCR, with one record for every CDR3 protein. In the table there are about 150,000 distinct CDR3 sequences, 85% to 95% of which are singletons. The material sequenced was CD4+ T cells from PBMCs. The receptors originated from a human donor with Susac syndrome. Both conserved end residues are part of each CDR3. The D gene is left open where the match is weak. Some rows have no size entry. The others give once, few or many, or a class for an expanded clone.

>-|TRBJ1-2|-|TRBV29-1
CSVGGSTDTYGYTF
TGCAGCGTTGGTGGATCGACAGATACTTATGGCTACACCTTC
>-|TRBJ2-5|TRBD1|TRBV3-1
CASRPGQGRETQYF
TGTGCCAGCAGGCCAGGACAGGGACGAGAGACCCAGTACTTC
>-|TRBJ2-7|-|TRBV29-1
CSVGAHRGGFSYEQYF
TGCAGCGTTGGGGCTCACAGGGGAGGTTTCTCCTACGAGCAGTACTTC
>-|TRBJ2-5|TRBD2|TRBV7-2
CASSSRASGGSQYF
TGTGCCAGCAGCTCTAGGGCTAGCGGGGGTAGCCAGTACTTC
>-|TRBJ2-3|-|TRBV29-1
CSVGQGTDTQYF
TGCAGCGTTGGTCAGGGCACAGATACGCAGTATTTT
>-|TRBJ2-7|-|TRBV20-1
CSASTGSYEQYF
TGCAGTGCTAGCACAGGGAGCTACGAGCAGTACTTC
>-|TRBJ2-5|-|TRBV20-1
CSADRQGETQYF
TGCAGTGCGGATCGCCAAGGGGAGACCCAGTACTTC
>-|TRBJ2-4|-|TRBV7-9
CASSLGGSPSGIQYF
TGTGCCAGCAGCTTAGGCGGGTCTCCGAGCGGCATTCAGTACTTC
>-|TRBJ2-1|TRBD1|TRBV5-6
CASSNGQVNEQFF
TGTGCCAGCAGCAACGGACAGGTGAATGAGCAGTTCTTC
>once|TRBJ1-2|TRBD1|TRBV13
CASSPGGESYGYTF
TGTGCCAGCAGCCCAGGGGGCGAGTCCTATGGCTACACCTTC
>once|TRBJ1-1|-|TRBV12-3/TRBV12-4
CASSLAPIEEAFF
TGTGCCAGCAGTTTAGCCCCCATTGAGGAAGCTTTCTTT
>-|TRBJ2-7|TRBD1|TRBV5-5
CASSFRTGRSEQYF
TGTGCCAGCAGCTTTCGGACAGGCCGTAGCGAGCAGTACTTC
>-|TRBJ2-5|TRBD1|TRBV25-1
CASRRGQGVETQYF
TGTGCCAGCAGAAGAGGACAGGGAGTGGAGACCCAGTACTTC
>-|TRBJ2-5|-|TRBV9
CASSVGSLAETQYF
TGTGCCAGCAGCGTAGGATCACTAGCAGAGACCCAGTACTTC
>-|TRBJ1-5|TRBD1|TRBV20-1
CSARDGGKGQGARQPQHF
TGCAGTGCTAGAGATGGCGGGAAGGGACAGGGGGCTCGTCAGCCCCAGCATTTT
>once|TRBJ2-5|-|TRBV20-1
CSARESTNQETQYF
TGCAGTGCTAGAGAGTCTACCAACCAAGAGACCCAGTACTTC
>-|TRBJ2-7|-|TRBV6-6
CASSSQSYEQYF
TGTGCCAGCAGTTCCCAGTCCTACGAGCAGTACTTC
>-|TRBJ1-1|-|TRBV20-1
CSAVTYQDTEAFF
TGCAGTGCCGTAACATATCAGGACACTGAAGCTTTCTTT
>-|TRBJ2-5|TRBD1|TRBV5-1
CASRQGAGETQYF
TGCGCCAGCAGACAGGGGGCCGGGGAGACCCAGTACTTC